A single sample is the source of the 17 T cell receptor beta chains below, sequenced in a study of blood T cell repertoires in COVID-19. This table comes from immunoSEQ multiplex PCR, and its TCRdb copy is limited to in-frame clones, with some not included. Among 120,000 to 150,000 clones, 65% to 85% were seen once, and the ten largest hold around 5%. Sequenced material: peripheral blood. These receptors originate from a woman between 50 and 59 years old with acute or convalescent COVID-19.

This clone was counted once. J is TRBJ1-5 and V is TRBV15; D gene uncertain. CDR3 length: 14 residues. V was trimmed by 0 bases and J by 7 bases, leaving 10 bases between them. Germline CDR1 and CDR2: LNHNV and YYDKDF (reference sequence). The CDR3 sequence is CATSRDFIVQPQHF. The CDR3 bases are TGTGCCACCAGCAGAGATTTTATCGTGCAGCCCCAGCATTTT.

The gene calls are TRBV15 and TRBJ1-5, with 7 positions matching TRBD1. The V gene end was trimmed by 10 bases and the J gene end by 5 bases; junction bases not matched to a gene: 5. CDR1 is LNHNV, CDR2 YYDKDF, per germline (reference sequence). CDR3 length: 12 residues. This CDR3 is CAIGTAHQPQHF. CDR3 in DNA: TGTGCCATTGGGACAGCCCATCAGCCCCAGCATTTT.

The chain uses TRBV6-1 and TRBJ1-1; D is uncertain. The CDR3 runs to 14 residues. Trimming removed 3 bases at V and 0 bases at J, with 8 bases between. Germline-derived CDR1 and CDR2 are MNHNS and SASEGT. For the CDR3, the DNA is TGTGCCAGCAGTGACCGAGCGTTGAACACTGAAGCTTTCTTT. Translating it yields CASSDRALNTEAFF.

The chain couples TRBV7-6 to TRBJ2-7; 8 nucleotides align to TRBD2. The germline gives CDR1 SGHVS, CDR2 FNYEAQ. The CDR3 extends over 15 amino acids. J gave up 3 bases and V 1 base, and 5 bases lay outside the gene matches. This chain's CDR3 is CASSLGGAGGYEQYF. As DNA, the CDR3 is TGTGCCAGCAGCTTAGGTGGGGCGGGAGGCTACGAGCAGTACTTC.

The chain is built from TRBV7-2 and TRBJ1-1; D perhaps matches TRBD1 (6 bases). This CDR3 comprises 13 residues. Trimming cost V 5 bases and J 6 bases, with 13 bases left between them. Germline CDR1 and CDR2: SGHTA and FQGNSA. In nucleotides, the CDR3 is TGTGCCAGCAGCGCCAACAGGGCCCCTGAAGCTTTCTTT. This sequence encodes CASSANRAPEAFF. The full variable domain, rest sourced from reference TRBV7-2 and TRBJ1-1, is GAGVSQSPSNKVTEKGKDVELRCDPISGHTALYWYRQSLGQGLEFLIYFQGNSAPDKSGLPSDRFSAERTGGSVSTLTIQRTQQEDSAVYLCASSANRAPEAFFGQGTRLTVV.

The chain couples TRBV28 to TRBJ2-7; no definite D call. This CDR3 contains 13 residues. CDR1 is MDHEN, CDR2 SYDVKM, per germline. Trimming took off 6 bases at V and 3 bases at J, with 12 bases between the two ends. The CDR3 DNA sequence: TGTGCCAGCAGCCCGACAAGTTTCTACGAGCAGTACTTC. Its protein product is CASSPTSFYEQYF.

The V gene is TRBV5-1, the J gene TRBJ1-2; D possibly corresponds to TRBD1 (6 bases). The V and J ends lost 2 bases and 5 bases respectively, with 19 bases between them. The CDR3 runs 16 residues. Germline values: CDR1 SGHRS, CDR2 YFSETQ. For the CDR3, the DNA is TGCGCCAGCAGCTTTGTGACAGAACCCAGGGGTTATGGCTACACCTTC. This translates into CASSFVTEPRGYGYTF.

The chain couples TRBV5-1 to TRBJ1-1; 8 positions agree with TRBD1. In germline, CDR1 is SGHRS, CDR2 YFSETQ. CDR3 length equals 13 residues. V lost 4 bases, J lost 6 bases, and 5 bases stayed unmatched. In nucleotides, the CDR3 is TGCGCCAGCAGCGCGATACAGGGGGCTGAAGCTTTCTTT. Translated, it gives CASSAIQGAEAFF.

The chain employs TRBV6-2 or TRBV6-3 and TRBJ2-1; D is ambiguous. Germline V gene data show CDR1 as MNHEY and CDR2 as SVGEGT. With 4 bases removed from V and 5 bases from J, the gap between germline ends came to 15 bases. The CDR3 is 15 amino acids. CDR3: CASSFGGRPHNEQFF. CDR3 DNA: TGTGCCAGCAGTTTCGGTGGCAGGCCTCACAATGAGCAGTTCTTC.

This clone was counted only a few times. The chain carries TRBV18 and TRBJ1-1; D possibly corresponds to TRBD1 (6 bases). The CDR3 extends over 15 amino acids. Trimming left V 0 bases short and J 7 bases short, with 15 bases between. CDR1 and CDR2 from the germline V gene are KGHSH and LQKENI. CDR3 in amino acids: CASSPPSLRGGEAFF. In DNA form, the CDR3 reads TGTGCCAGCTCACCACCTTCACTCAGAGGGGGTGAAGCTTTCTTT.

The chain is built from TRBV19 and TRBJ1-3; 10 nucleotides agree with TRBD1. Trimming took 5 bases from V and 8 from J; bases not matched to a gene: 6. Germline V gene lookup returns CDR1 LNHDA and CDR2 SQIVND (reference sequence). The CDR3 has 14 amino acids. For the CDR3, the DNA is TGTGCCAGTAGTTCCCGGACAGGGGGAGACACCATATATTTT. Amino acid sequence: CASSSRTGGDTIYF.

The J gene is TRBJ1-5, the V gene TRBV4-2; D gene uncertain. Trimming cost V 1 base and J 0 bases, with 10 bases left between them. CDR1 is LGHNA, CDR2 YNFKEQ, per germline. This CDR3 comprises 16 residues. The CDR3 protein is CASSQGGLYSNQPQHF. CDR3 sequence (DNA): TGTGCCAGCAGCCAAGGAGGCCTGTATAGCAATCAGCCCCAGCATTTT.

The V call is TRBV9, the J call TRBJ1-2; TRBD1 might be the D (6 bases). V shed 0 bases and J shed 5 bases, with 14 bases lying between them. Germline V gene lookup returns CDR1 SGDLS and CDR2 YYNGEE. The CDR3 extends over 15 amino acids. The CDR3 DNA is TGTGCCAGCAGCGTAGAAGGGGGGGGACCTTATGGCTACACCTTC. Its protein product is CASSVEGGGPYGYTF.

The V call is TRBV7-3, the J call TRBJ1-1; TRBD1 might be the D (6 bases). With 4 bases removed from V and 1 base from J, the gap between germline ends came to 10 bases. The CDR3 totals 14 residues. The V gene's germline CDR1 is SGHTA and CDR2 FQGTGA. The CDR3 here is CASSSTGRNTEAFF. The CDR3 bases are TGTGCCAGCAGCTCCACAGGGCGGAACACTGAAGCTTTCTTT.

The CDR3 loop reads CASSLLGTGGEKLFF. The CDR3 region has the DNA TGTGCCAGTAGTCTTCTCGGGACAGGTGGTGAAAAACTGTTTTTT. The chain recombines TRBV19 with TRBJ1-4, with 8 bases that match TRBD1. Germline-derived CDR1 and CDR2 are LNHDA and SQIVND (reference sequence). The length of the CDR3 is 15 residues. V shed 5 bases, J shed 7 bases, and the junction held 9 bases outside the gene matches.

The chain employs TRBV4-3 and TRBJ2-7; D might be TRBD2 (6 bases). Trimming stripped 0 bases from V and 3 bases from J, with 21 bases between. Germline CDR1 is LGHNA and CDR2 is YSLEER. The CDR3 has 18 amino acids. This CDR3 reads CASSQEWLAPGSVYEQYF. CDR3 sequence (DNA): TGCGCCAGCAGCCAAGAGTGGTTAGCCCCCGGGAGCGTCTACGAGCAGTACTTC.

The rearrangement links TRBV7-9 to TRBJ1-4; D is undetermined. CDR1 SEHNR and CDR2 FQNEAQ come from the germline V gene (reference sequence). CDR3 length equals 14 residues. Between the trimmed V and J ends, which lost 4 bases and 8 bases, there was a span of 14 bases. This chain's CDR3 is CASSSNLGEEKLFF. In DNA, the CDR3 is TGTGCCAGCAGCTCTAATCTGGGAGAGGAAAAACTGTTTTTT.